This record looks at one T cell receptor beta chain sequence and its context. The target antigen is unknown. Trimming removed 4 bases from V and 7 bases from J, with 15 bases in between. This CDR3 contains 14 residues. Germline CDR1 reads MDHEN; CDR2 reads SYDVKM. The data were obtained in a study of beta chain features in type 1 diabetes. Study conclusions and caveats: Possibly, sequencing cDNA over-represented cells that had high TCR expression levels.

Sorted CD4+ subsets: naive, central memory, regulatory, stem cell-like memory (CD45RO/CCR7/CD25/CD127/CD95/CD27 panel). The whole isolated RNA underwent reverse transcription, so sequencing captured expressed TCRB transcripts. Only in-frame clones appear in the TCRdb table, and some are missing; sequencing was by immunoSEQ multiplex PCR. Seen here are about 220,000 clones, about a tenth observed once, and the top ten hold 1% to 1.5%. This sequence originates from a man aged 18 to 30 in good health. The sample was central memory CD4+ T cells from blood. This chain connects TRBV28 to TRBJ2-3, with D unresolved. The chain's CDR3 is CASSSPSELYTQYF. The CDR3 DNA reads as TGTGCCAGCAGTTCCCCGAGCGAGTTATATACGCAGTATTTT.